The 20 T cell receptor beta chains below all came from one sample that was sequenced in a study of sequential checkpoint blockade in melanoma. Here immunoSEQ multiplex PCR was the method, and the copy in TCRdb shows in-frame clones only, minus some. The table includes around 18,000 clones, 56% detected once. Described treatment: randomized to nivolumab then ipilimumab (arm A) or the reverse (arm B). The sample here was CD8+ T cells sorted from blood (inferred from file names), taken from a patient given nivolumab and ipilimumab in sequence. The receptors here all came from a human donor with melanoma.

This clone was counted between two and nine times. This chain connects TRBV5-8 to TRBJ2-3; 13 positions agree with TRBD2. The ends lost 5 bases at V and 2 bases at J; junction bases unmatched: 2. The CDR3 has 15 residues. Germline CDR1 is SGHTS and CDR2 is YDEGEE. CDR3 loop: CASRGLAGHTDTQYF. The DNA of the CDR3 is TGTGCCAGCAGGGGACTAGCGGGACACACAGATACGCAGTATTTT.

The chain employs TRBV11-2 and TRBJ2-5, with TRBD2 matching 12 bases. Trimming took 0 bases from V and 0 from J; bases not matched to a gene: 2. Looked up from germline, CDR1 is SGHAT and CDR2 is FQNNGV. This CDR3 region has 17 residues. CDR3 sequence reads: CASSLDLAGGHQETQYF. The CDR3, as DNA: TGTGCCAGCAGCTTAGATCTAGCGGGGGGGCACCAAGAGACCCAGTACTTC.

This clone was counted a few times. This chain uses TRBV25-1 with TRBJ2-1; TRBD2 matches 9 bases. Trimming removed 8 bases from V and 3 bases from J; junction bases left unmatched: 5. CDR3 length: 14 residues. Germline loops: CDR1 MGHDK, CDR2 SYGVNS. CDR3 bases: TGTGCCAGCGGACATAGCGGGAGCTACAATGAGCAGTTCTTC. Translation gives CASGHSGSYNEQFF.

The V gene is TRBV2, the J gene TRBJ1-2, with a weak D call TRBD1 (5 bases). This CDR3 comprises 13 residues. The V gene lost 3 bases and the J gene lost 6 bases, with 11 bases spanning the gap. Germline CDR1 and CDR2: SNHLY and FYNNEI. CDR3 amino acids: CASSEGGGNGYTF. In DNA form, the CDR3 reads TGTGCCAGCAGTGAGGGGGGAGGCAATGGCTACACCTTC. The full variable domain, rest sourced from reference TRBV2 and TRBJ1-2, is EPEVTQTPSHQVTQMGQEVILRCVPISNHLYFYWYRQILGQKVEFLVSFYNNEISEKSEIFDDQFSVERPDGSNFTLKIRSTKLEDSAMYFCASSEGGGNGYTFGSGTRLTVV.

This clone counts as medium-sized (0.01 to 0.1%). This chain joins TRBV7-9 and TRBJ2-2, with D perhaps TRBD1 (6 bases). V was pared by 3 bases and J by 7 bases, with 18 bases between. Per germline, CDR1 SEHNR and CDR2 FQNEAQ (reference sequence). The CDR3 consists of 16 residues. The CDR3 sequence is CASSLNSGHLYGELFF. CDR3 in DNA: TGTGCCAGCAGCTTGAATTCGGGACATTTGTACGGGGAGCTGTTTTTT.

This chain links TRBV2 with TRBJ2-3; 11 bases match TRBD2. This CDR3 region has 17 residues. Germline CDR1 SNHLY, CDR2 FYNNEI. The trim removed 2 bases at V and 3 bases at J, leaving 7 bases unmatched. CDR3 sequence reads: CASSEPGTSGGTDTQYF. CDR3 sequence (DNA): TGTGCCAGCAGTGAACCCGGGACTAGCGGAGGAACAGATACGCAGTATTTT.

The chain carries TRBV7-8 and TRBJ2-1, with 11 bases that match TRBD2. Losses at the gene ends were 5 bases for V and 12 bases for J; bases not matched to a gene: 12. Germline CDR1 is SGHVS and CDR2 is FQNEAQ. This CDR3 has 15 amino acids. The CDR3: CASSPGTSGSVGQFF. The CDR3 DNA follows: TGTGCCAGCAGCCCCGGGACTAGCGGATCTGTTGGGCAGTTCTTC.

This clone was found once. The chain links TRBV7-6 to TRBJ2-7, with 7 bases fitting TRBD1. The CDR3 is made up of 15 amino acids. The V gene's germline CDR1 is SGHVS and CDR2 FNYEAQ. The ends lost 1 base at V and 4 bases at J; junction bases unmatched: 7. Here the CDR3 DNA reads TGTGCCAGCAGCTTAGGGGACAGTGGCGTGTACGAGCAGTACTTC. Protein sequence: CASSLGDSGVYEQYF.

This clone showed up just a few times. The chain links TRBV7-9 to TRBJ2-3; D is perhaps TRBD2 (6 bases). The CDR3 consists of 16 residues. V shed 4 bases and J shed 0 bases, with 14 bases lying between them. CDR1 is SEHNR and CDR2 is FQNEAQ in the germline V gene (reference sequence). The CDR3 is CASSSSGTLSTDTQYF. CDR3 nucleotide sequence: TGTGCCAGCAGCTCTTCCGGGACTTTGAGCACAGATACGCAGTATTTT. Complete variable domain (other parts from reference TRBV7-9 and TRBJ2-3): DTGVSQNPRHKITKRGQNVTFRCDPISEHNRLYWYRQTLGQGPEFLTYFQNEAQLEKSRLLSDRFSAERPKGSFSTLEIQRTEQGDSAMYLCASSSSGTLSTDTQYFGPGTRLTVL.

This clone occurred a few times. The genes are TRBV15 and TRBJ2-6, with a possible D match to TRBD2 (5 bases). Trimming removed 5 bases from V and 0 bases from J, with 11 bases in between. Looked up from germline, CDR1 is LNHNV and CDR2 is YYDKDF (reference sequence). This CDR3 comprises 16 residues. CDR3 nucleotide sequence: TGTGCCACCAGCCCTGGACTCCTCTCTGGGGCCAACGTCCTGACTTTC. It is translated as CATSPGLLSGANVLTF.

V is TRBV21-1 and J is TRBJ1-6. TRBV21-1 is shown as a pseudogene. CDR3 length: 17 residues. CDR3 nucleotides: TGTGCCAGCAGCAAAGGGGAGTTAAGTGAAAATAATTCACCCCTCCACTTT. Its protein product is CASSKGELSENNSPLHF.

This clone appeared a single time. The V gene is TRBV7-9, the J gene TRBJ2-5; 11 bases are a match to TRBD2. The junction had 7 bases not matched to a gene; V was cut back by 5 bases and J by 5 bases. The CDR3 runs 15 residues. From germline, CDR1 is SEHNR and CDR2 FQNEAQ (reference sequence). CDR3 sequence: CASSTQLAGVETQYF. CDR3 DNA: TGTGCCAGCAGCACCCAACTAGCGGGAGTTGAGACCCAGTACTTC.

This clone showed up just once. This chain uses TRBV30 with TRBJ2-7, with TRBD2 matching 9 bases. After removal of 5 bases from V and 3 bases from J, the junction contained 8 bases not matched to a gene. Germline-derived CDR1 and CDR2 are GTSNPN and SVGIG (reference sequence). This CDR3 has 14 amino acids. CDR3 region: CAWERGEMGYEQYF. CDR3 DNA sequence: TGTGCCTGGGAGCGGGGGGAGATGGGCTACGAGCAGTACTTC.

The chain is built from TRBV27 and TRBJ1-1; D is uncertain. Trimming took off 5 bases at V and 2 bases at J, with 12 bases between the two ends. The CDR3 runs to 14 residues. CDR1 is MNHEY, CDR2 SMNVEV, per germline (reference sequence). Here the CDR3 reads CASSLLTPNTEAFF. CDR3 bases: TGTGCCAGCAGTCTCCTGACACCTAACACTGAAGCTTTCTTT.

The chain joins TRBV27 to TRBJ1-2, with D possibly TRBD1 on 5 matching bases. CDR3 size: 14 residues. The V gene's germline CDR1 is MNHEY and CDR2 SMNVEV (reference sequence). Trimming removed 2 bases at V and 6 bases at J, with 13 bases between. The CDR3 DNA is TGTGCCAGCAGTTTAACCGGGGGAAGTCATGGCTACACCTTC. Translation gives CASSLTGGSHGYTF.

Notes on this clone: This sample also contains other DNA sequences that code for the same CDR3. V gene TRBV28 combines with J gene TRBJ2-7, with 10 bases identical to TRBD2. Germline V CDR1 and CDR2: MDHEN, SYDVKM. CDR3 length: 17 amino acids. The V and J ends lost 6 bases and 6 bases, in that order; junction bases with no gene match: 17. The CDR3 sequence is CASSPRGLGLAFSEQYF. The DNA of the CDR3 is TGTGCCAGCAGCCCAAGGGGTCTGGGACTAGCGTTCTCCGAGCAGTACTTC. Full variable domain (outside the CDR3, taken from reference TRBV28 and TRBJ2-7): DVKVTQSSRYLVKRTGEKVFLECVQDMDHENMFWYRQDPGLGLRLIYFSYDVKMKEKGDIPEGYSVSREKKERFSLILESASTNQTSMYLCASSPRGLGLAFSEQYFGPGTRLTVT.

V and J are TRBV6-5 and TRBJ2-7; TRBD2 matches 9 bases. Germline V gene lookup returns CDR1 MNHEY and CDR2 SVGAGI. This CDR3 contains 14 residues. V lost 2 bases, J lost 4 bases, and 3 bases stayed unmatched. The CDR3 nucleotides are TGTGCCAGCAGTTACCTTAGCGGGAGTTACGAGCAGTACTTC. Translation: CASSYLSGSYEQYF.

The CDR3 bases are TGTGCCAGTAGTATAGGGAGGGAGACCCAGTACTTC. It specifies CASSIGRETQYF. The chain links TRBV19 to TRBJ2-5; maybe TRBD2 (5 bases). Trimming removed 1 base from V and 5 bases from J, with 5 bases in between. CDR3 length equals 12 residues. CDR1 and CDR2 from the germline V gene are LNHDA and SQIVND (reference sequence).

This clone is medium-sized. The gene calls are TRBV4-1 and TRBJ1-2; unclear D gene. Germline V gene data show CDR1 as MGHRA and CDR2 as YSYEKL. The CDR3 has 17 amino acids. The V end was cut by 0 bases, the J end by 0 bases, with 14 bases between. As DNA, the CDR3 is TGCGCCAGCAGCCAAGAAGCAAGAAGCCGTCCTAACTATGGCTACACCTTC. Translated: CASSQEARSRPNYGYTF.

This rearrangement joins TRBV7-9 to TRBJ2-3; 11 bases map to TRBD2. The CDR3 spans 17 residues. Germline CDR1 SEHNR, CDR2 FQNEAQ (reference sequence). V lost 5 bases and J lost 3; bases outside the gene matches: 10. CDR3 DNA: TGTGCCAGCAGCCAGAACAGACTAGCGGGAAATACAGATACGCAGTATTTT. Translation gives CASSQNRLAGNTDTQYF.